A selection of T cell receptor beta chains follows, all from one sample in a study of blood T cells in healthy people across ages. Each CDR3 protein is one row after TCRdb ran MiXCR on the 5' RACE reads. The sample consists of some 1.4 million distinct CDR3 sequences, roughly 40% of them appearing once. The specimen sequenced was blood. These TCRs come from a woman younger than 30 in good health. Both conserved end residues are part of each CDR3. A D gene is named only where the DNA matches it firmly. Only some rows state a clone size, as once, few, many or a class for expanded clones.

TRBV20-1	NA	TRBJ1-1	NA	TGCAGTGCTACAACAGGTTCTTTCTTGAACACTGAAGCTTTCTTT	CSATTGSFLNTEAFF
TRBV10-1	TRBD1	TRBJ2-3	NA	TGCGCCGGCAGTGAGAAGGCCCGACAGGGGTCCATGAGAGATACGCAGTATTTT	CAGSEKARQGSMRDTQYF
TRBV12-3/TRBV12-4	NA	TRBJ2-2	NA	TGTGCCAGCAGTTCCCAAGGTCCCGGGGAGCTGTTTTTT	CASSSQGPGELFF
TRBV15	NA	TRBJ2-7	NA	TGTGCCACCAGCAGAGGACGAGTTGACAATGAGCAGTACTTC	CATSRGRVDNEQYF
TRBV6-5	NA	TRBJ2-7	NA	TGTGCCAGCAGGGATCGTCAGGTTAGGGTCTACGAGCAGTACTTC	CASRDRQVRVYEQYF
TRBV29-1	NA	TRBJ1-2	NA	TGCAGCGTTGTGGCGGGGGGGCATGGCTACACCTTC	CSVVAGGHGYTF
TRBV5-1	NA	TRBJ2-2	NA	TGCGCCAGCAGCTTGATTGGATTGTTCGGCGTAGAATTGACCGGGGAGCTGTTTTTT	CASSLIGLFGVELTGELFF
TRBV12-3/TRBV12-4	TRBD2	TRBJ2-3	NA	TGTGCCAGCACGGGGGGGGTCCCAGATACGCAGTATTTT	CASTGGVPDTQYF
TRBV6-5	NA	TRBJ2-7	few	TGTGCCAGCCGAGCGGGTAGCTCCTACGAGCAGTACTTC	CASRAGSSYEQYF
TRBV2	NA	TRBJ2-4	few	TGTGCCAGACAGGGGCGGACAATTCGGGAGCAGTACTTC	CARQGRTIREQYF
TRBV28	TRBD1	TRBJ2-7	few	TGTGCCAGCAGTCCGACAGGGGGCATTTACGAGCAGTACTTC	CASSPTGGIYEQYF
TRBV20-1	TRBD1	TRBJ1-4	NA	TGCAGTGCTAGGGTGGACAGGGAGAAAAAACTGTTTTTT	CSARVDREKKLFF
TRBV7-2	TRBD2	TRBJ2-2	NA	TGTGCCAGCACCCTAGGAGGAGCGGGAGTCGGGGAGCTGTTTTTT	CASTLGGAGVGELFF
TRBV7-2	TRBD1	TRBJ2-1	few	TGTGCCAGCAGCTTGAGGTTGGACCGCAGGGGGGAGCAGTTCTTC	CASSLRLDRRGEQFF
TRBV12-3/TRBV12-4	TRBD2	TRBJ2-1	NA	TGTGCCAGCAGGCAAGCGGGGGGCGCATACAATGAGCAGTTCTTC	CASRQAGGAYNEQFF
TRBV27	NA	TRBJ2-7	NA	TGTGCCAGCAGCCCCCTCGACAGGAAGGACAACGAGCAGTACTTC	CASSPLDRKDNEQYF
TRBV28	NA	TRBJ2-7	NA	TGTGCCAGCAAGGAGGGGGGGGCTTATGGACAAAATTACAATGAGCAGTACTTC	CASKEGGAYGQNYNEQYF
TRBV20-1	NA	TRBJ2-7	few	TGCAGTGCTAGAGATCGAACGACTAGCGAGCAGTACTTC	CSARDRTTSEQYF
TRBV20-1	NA	TRBJ2-1	NA	TGCAGTGCTGAGGAAGACTCGGAGACTGAGCAGTTCTTC	CSAEEDSETEQFF
TRBV29-1	NA	TRBJ1-2	many	TGCAGCGGGAAACAGGACTCCTATGGCTACACCTTC	CSGKQDSYGYTF
TRBV7-9	TRBD2	TRBJ2-1	few	TGTGCCAGCAGCTTTGGAGCGGGGGGGCGTAATGAGCAGTTCTTC	CASSFGAGGRNEQFF
TRBV5-1	TRBD2	TRBJ2-5	NA	TGCGCCAGCAGTTCCGGGACTAGCAGACAAGAGACCCAGTACTTC	CASSSGTSRQETQYF
TRBV19	NA	TRBJ1-2	NA	TGTGCCAGTTGTATCGAGGCGGTTGGGGGAGGCTACACCTTC	CASCIEAVGGGYTF
TRBV29-1	NA	TRBJ2-3	many	TGCAGCGTTGCTCACATACAGGGAGCAGATACGCAGTATTTT	CSVAHIQGADTQYF
TRBV7-9	TRBD1	TRBJ1-2	few	TGTGCCAGCAGCTACCCGGGACAGGGGGAGGACTATGGCTACACCTTC	CASSYPGQGEDYGYTF
TRBV5-1	NA	TRBJ2-1	few	TGCGCCAGCAGCTCTCTGGGGGAGGCGCAGTTCTTC	CASSSLGEAQFF
TRBV5-1	TRBD2	TRBJ2-1	few	TGCGCCAGCAGCTTACTAGCGGTCTCCTACAATGAGCAGTTCTTC	CASSLLAVSYNEQFF
TRBV20-1	TRBD1	TRBJ2-2	NA	TGCAGTGCTATTCTCAGGACAGGGAGAACCGGGGAGCTGTTTTTT	CSAILRTGRTGELFF
TRBV10-3	NA	TRBJ2-5	NA	TGTGCCATCAGTCGATTCGGCGAGACCCAGTACTTC	CAISRFGETQYF
TRBV25-1	TRBD1	TRBJ2-7	few	TGTGCCAGCAGTTCTCCGCCGGACAGGCTACACTCCTACGAGCAGTACTTC	CASSSPPDRLHSYEQYF
TRBV7-8	NA	TRBJ1-5	NA	TGTGCCAGCAGCCCTAAACTAGGGGGATCGGGCAATCAGCCCCAGCATTTT	CASSPKLGGSGNQPQHF
TRBV12-3/TRBV12-4	NA	TRBJ2-7	NA	TGTGCCAGCAGTTTAGATGGAGGATTTCCCTTCGAGCAGTACTTC	CASSLDGGFPFEQYF
TRBV7-2	NA	TRBJ2-1	few	TGTGCCAGCAGTAAAGGGGGAAATGAGCAGTTCTTC	CASSKGGNEQFF
TRBV7-6	NA	TRBJ1-4	few	TGTGCCAGCAGCTCCCCTCTGGAGGGTGAAAAACTGTTTTTT	CASSSPLEGEKLFF
TRBV7-2	NA	TRBJ2-7	NA	TGTGCCAGCAGCTTAGCGCTCTGGGGGGCCTCCTACGAGCAGTACTTC	CASSLALWGASYEQYF
TRBV20-1	TRBD2	TRBJ2-5	few	TGCAGTGCTAGAGATAGCGGGAGGGCAGTTAAGACCCAGTACTTC	CSARDSGRAVKTQYF
TRBV20-1	NA	TRBJ2-7	few	TGCAGTGCTAAGGGGGAGGGCCCATCAGGCGAGCAGTACTTC	CSAKGEGPSGEQYF
TRBV6-2/TRBV6-3	TRBD2	TRBJ2-3	NA	TGTGCCAGCAGTTACCCAGGGACTAGCGGGAGAAAACGTACAGATACGCAGTATTTT	CASSYPGTSGRKRTDTQYF
TRBV12-3/TRBV12-4	NA	TRBJ2-1	once	TGTGCCAGCAGGAACAGGGAGTCCCACGAGCAGTTCTTC	CASRNRESHEQFF
TRBV12-3/TRBV12-4	NA	TRBJ2-3	few	TGTGCCAGCAGTTTAGAGTTGGCTCGCAGCACAGATACGCAGTATTTT	CASSLELARSTDTQYF
TRBV5-6	NA	TRBJ2-7	NA	TGTGCCAGCAGCGCATCGATCTACGAGCAGTACTTC	CASSASIYEQYF
TRBV27	NA	TRBJ1-1	NA	TGTGCCAGCAGCCTAAACGGGCGGGCGGATTACACTGAAGCTTTCTTT	CASSLNGRADYTEAFF
TRBV25-1	NA	TRBJ1-2	few	TGTGCCAGCAGTGAGGACTGGGGCTACACCTTC	CASSEDWGYTF
TRBV27	TRBD1	TRBJ2-3	few	TGTGCCAGCAGTTTCCCGGGACAGGGGGACACAGATACGCAGTATTTT	CASSFPGQGDTDTQYF
TRBV4-1	NA	TRBJ2-7	NA	TGCGCCAGCAGCCTAAGACAGTACTCCTACAATGAGCAGTACTTC	CASSLRQYSYNEQYF
TRBV12-3/TRBV12-4	TRBD2	TRBJ2-7	few	TGTGCCAGCAGTTTAGACCCGGGACTAGGGATCCCCTACGAGCAGTACTTC	CASSLDPGLGIPYEQYF
TRBV18	NA	TRBJ1-2	NA	TGTGCCAGCTCACCATGGTTGGGTGATAACTATGGCTACACCTTC	CASSPWLGDNYGYTF
TRBV12-3/TRBV12-4	TRBD2	TRBJ2-5	few	TGTGCCAGCAGTTCACTAGCGGGGGAAGAGACCCAGTACTTC	CASSSLAGEETQYF
TRBV5-5	NA	TRBJ2-7	few	TGTGCCAGCAGCGGTAGCGGCTATCACTACGAGCAGTACTTC	CASSGSGYHYEQYF
TRBV21-1	NA	TRBJ2-5	few	TGTGCCAACCTGGAGGCGGGGGACTCAAGAGAGCAGTACTTC	CANLEAGDSREQYF
TRBV27	NA	TRBJ2-3	many	TGTGCCAGCAGTTTAGGCTTACGCACAGATACGCAGTATTTT	CASSLGLRTDTQYF
TRBV20-1	TRBD2	TRBJ2-1	NA	TGCAGTGCTAGGGCGGCGCTAGCGGGAGTTTATGAGCAGTTCTTC	CSARAALAGVYEQFF
TRBV2	NA	TRBJ1-5	NA	TGTGCCAGCAGTGACCGACTGGCGGGCAATCAGCCCCAGCATTTT	CASSDRLAGNQPQHF
TRBV9	NA	TRBJ2-3	few	TGTGCCAGCAGCTCTTTCAACGGGGATACCGTTACAGATACGCAGTATTTT	CASSSFNGDTVTDTQYF
TRBV11-2	NA	TRBJ2-7	few	TGTGCCAGCAGCTTAGTTAGCGGCCACGAACCCTACGAGCAGTACTTC	CASSLVSGHEPYEQYF
TRBV29-1	TRBD1	TRBJ1-1	NA	TGCAGCGTTGGGTTAGGACAGGACACTGAAGCTTTCTTT	CSVGLGQDTEAFF
TRBV7-2	TRBD2	TRBJ2-3	NA	TGTGCCAGCAGCTTGGCGTCTAGCGGGGGGGGCACAGATACGCAGTATTTT	CASSLASSGGGTDTQYF
TRBV7-3	TRBD2	TRBJ2-3	NA	TGTGCCAGCAGTTACGGGGGGGCGGAAGATACGCAGTATTTT	CASSYGGAEDTQYF
TRBV10-3	NA	TRBJ1-2	NA	TGTGCCATCAATGATGGACCGCGACTTCCCTATGGCTACACCTTC	CAINDGPRLPYGYTF